The 6 T cell receptor beta chains in this list originate from one sample, sequenced in a study of blood T cell repertoires in COVID-19. Method: immunoSEQ multiplex PCR; TCRdb's copy keeps in-frame clones and lacks some. In the table there are around 350,000 clones, around 87% of which are singletons. The sequenced material came from peripheral blood. These receptors were collected from a human donor in a cohort sampled during active COVID-19.

This clone was detected only a few times. The J gene is TRBJ1-2, the V gene TRBV7-9, with D perhaps TRBD1 (5 bases). Trimming removed 4 bases from V and 4 bases from J, with 13 bases in between. Germline values: CDR1 SEHNR, CDR2 FQNEAQ (reference sequence). The CDR3 spans 14 residues. In DNA, the CDR3 is TGTGCCAGCAGCTCCCAGTCAGGGCCCTATGGCTACACCTTC. Encoded protein: CASSSQSGPYGYTF. The whole variable domain, filled in from reference TRBV7-9 and TRBJ1-2, reads DTGVSQNPRHKITKRGQNVTFRCDPISEHNRLYWYRQTLGQGPEFLTYFQNEAQLEKSRLLSDRFSAERPKGSFSTLEIQRTEQGDSAMYLCASSSQSGPYGYTFGSGTRLTVV.

The rearrangement joins TRBV5-1 to TRBJ1-1; TRBD1 is a possible D gene (5 bases). This CDR3 region has 15 residues. Per germline, CDR1 SGHRS and CDR2 YFSETQ. The germline V and J ends were trimmed by 4 bases and 4 bases, with 17 bases remaining between them. The DNA of the CDR3 is TGCGCCAGCAGCCCCTCGGGAGGCGGGGGCACTGAAGCTTTCTTT. Amino acids: CASSPSGGGGTEAFF.

This clone was picked up many times. This chain uses TRBV11-2 with TRBJ1-3; a weak D match, TRBD1 (5 bases). The CDR3 has 14 amino acids. Germline assignment: CDR1 SGHAT and CDR2 FQNNGV. Trimming took off 4 bases at V and 4 bases at J, with 11 bases between the two ends. As DNA, the CDR3 is TGTGCCAGCAGCTCAACAGGATCCGGAAACACCATATATTTT. Amino acid sequence: CASSSTGSGNTIYF.

Remarks on this clone: A junction end diverges from the germline sequence, so it may reflect a read error. The chain couples TRBV2 to TRBJ2-5; weak D call: TRBD2 (6 bases). Germline values: CDR1 SNHLY, CDR2 FYNNEI. There are 9 residues in the CDR3. The CDR3 DNA is TGTGCCACTTCGGGACTGGCAGACTTC. The encoded protein is CATSGLADF.

V gene TRBV5-1 combines with J gene TRBJ2-1, with 10 positions matching TRBD2. V shed 1 base, J shed 3 bases, and the junction held 13 bases outside the gene matches. The CDR3 is made up of 19 amino acids. Per the germline V gene, CDR1 is SGHRS and CDR2 is YFSETQ. Here the CDR3 reads CASSLWLAGDSKVYNEQFF. CDR3 DNA sequence: TGCGCCAGCAGCTTGTGGCTAGCGGGAGACTCGAAAGTCTACAATGAGCAGTTCTTC.

The chain is built from TRBV19 and TRBJ2-5; 8 bases agree with TRBD2. The CDR3 totals 14 residues. With V trimmed by 5 bases and J by 5 bases, 7 bases remained unmatched. Germline CDR1 and CDR2: LNHDA and SQIVND (reference sequence). CDR3 nucleotides: TGTGCCAGTAGTCTCCAAGCGGGAGTGGAGACCCAGTACTTC. This translates into CASSLQAGVETQYF.